The rows below give T cell receptor beta chains drawn from one sample of a study of T-cell memory formation after mild COVID-19. TCRdb reanalysed the 5' RACE reads using MiXCR and keeps one entry per CDR3 protein. Of approximately 340,000 distinct CDR3 sequences in the sample, more than 15% were seen once. The sequenced sample was PBMCs or a T cell subset sorted from them (not recorded which). The receptors were gathered from a young man who had mild COVID-19 (a few samples of this study predate the infection). Cell type and time point are not known. CDR3s include the opening cysteine and the closing phenylalanine or tryptophan. D genes are given only for firm matches. The listing skips clone size in some rows; elsewhere it reads once, few, many or a size class.

>TRBV6-6|few|14|TRBJ2-7|NA
TGTGCCAGCAACCCGACAGGTGGGGTCTACGAGCAGTACTTC
CASNPTGGVYEQYF
>TRBV7-2|once|13|TRBJ1-4|NA
TGTGCCAGCAGCTTAGATCGAACCCAAAAACTGTTTTTT
CASSLDRTQKLFF
>TRBV7-6|many|19|TRBJ2-4|NA
TGTGCCAGCAGCTTAATCAGCAGGGGTCAGGGTTCAGCCAAAAACATTCAGTACTTC
CASSLISRGQGSAKNIQYF
>TRBV6-5|NA|15|TRBJ2-2|NA
TGTGCCAGCAGCAGAGGGGGTATAAACACCGGGGAGCTGTTTTTT
CASSRGGINTGELFF
>TRBV27|NA|15|TRBJ2-2|NA
TGTGCCAGCAGTTTGCTTGGAGCGGGCACCGGGGAGCTGTTTTTT
CASSLLGAGTGELFF
>TRBV7-9|few|15|TRBJ1-5|TRBD1
TGTGCCAGCAGCCCACAGGGGGCTGGCAATCAGCCCCAGCATTTT
CASSPQGAGNQPQHF
>TRBV7-3|few|14|TRBJ2-3|NA
TGTGCCAGCAGCAGGTCGGGCCAACCAGATACGCAGTATTTT
CASSRSGQPDTQYF
>TRBV24-1|NA|15|TRBJ2-7|TRBD1
TGTGCCACCAGTGATTCCCGACAGGGGGCCAACGAGCAGTACTTC
CATSDSRQGANEQYF
>TRBV7-9|NA|13|TRBJ1-2|NA
TGTGCCAGCAGCTTAGGGGGGTTGGATGGCTACACCTTC
CASSLGGLDGYTF
>TRBV6-4|few|14|TRBJ2-6|NA
TGTGCCAGCAGAGACGACTCTGGGGCCAACGTCCTGACTTTC
CASRDDSGANVLTF
>TRBV12-3/TRBV12-4|NA|15|TRBJ2-5|TRBD1
TGTGCCAGCAGCCCGACAGGGGGGTCTCCAGAGACCCAGTACTTC
CASSPTGGSPETQYF
>TRBV9|few|17|TRBJ1-2|TRBD1
TGTGCCAGCAGCTCCTGGCTCGAGACAGGGGGCAAAGACGGCTACACCTTC
CASSSWLETGGKDGYTF
>TRBV4-3|few|17|TRBJ2-2|TRBD1
TGCGCCAGCAGCCAAGAGACAGGGGGAGTTTATGCCGGGGAGCTGTTTTTT
CASSQETGGVYAGELFF
>TRBV11-2|many|12|TRBJ2-1|TRBD1
TGTGCCAGCAGCTTGGACAGGGCGCGGCAGTTCTTC
CASSLDRARQFF
>TRBV11-1|NA|15|TRBJ2-1|NA
TGTGCCAGCAGCGCTTCACCCGGGAGTTACAATGAGCAGTTCTTC
CASSASPGSYNEQFF
>TRBV2|few|14|TRBJ1-1|NA
TGTGCCAGCAGCCGCAATCCGGGGAACACTGAAGCTTTCTTT
CASSRNPGNTEAFF
>TRBV4-2|NA|16|TRBJ1-4|TRBD1
TGTGCCAGCAGCCAAGGAGACAGGGGGGGGAATGAAAAACTGTTTTTT
CASSQGDRGGNEKLFF
>TRBV10-1|few|13|TRBJ2-5|NA
TGCGCCAGCAGTGAAGGTATCCAAGAGACCCAGTACTTC
CASSEGIQETQYF
>TRBV7-2|once|15|TRBJ2-7|TRBD2
TGTGCCAGCAGCTTAGAGGGTAGCGGGGGCTACGAGCAGTACTTC
CASSLEGSGGYEQYF
>TRBV7-9|few|13|TRBJ1-1|NA
TGTGCCAGCAGCCCGATAACATCCACTGAAGCTTTCTTT
CASSPITSTEAFF
>TRBV29-1|few|10|TRBJ1-6|NA
TGCAGCCACAATAATTCACCCCTCCACTTT
CSHNNSPLHF
>TRBV20-1|NA|14|TRBJ2-7|TRBD2
TGCAGTGCCAGCACGGGGGGAATGAGCTACGAGCAGTACTTC
CSASTGGMSYEQYF
>TRBV27|many|14|TRBJ1-4|NA
TGTGCCAGCAGTCCCCTGGGCTCTAATGAAAAACTGTTTTTT
CASSPLGSNEKLFF
>TRBV7-2|NA|17|TRBJ2-1|TRBD2
TGTGCCAGCAGCTTGACTAGCGGGGGAGCCGGATACAATGAGCAGTTCTTC
CASSLTSGGAGYNEQFF
>TRBV24-1|few|15|TRBJ1-2|TRBD1
TGTGCCACCAGTGATACCGCCGGGACAGATTATGGCTACACCTTC
CATSDTAGTDYGYTF
>TRBV9|few|15|TRBJ2-5|NA
TGTGCCAGCAGCCCGTGGCGGGGCAGGACAGAGACCCAGTACTTC
CASSPWRGRTETQYF
>TRBV29-1|NA|11|TRBJ1-1|NA
TGCAGCGTAGGCGAGAACACTGAAGCTTTCTTT
CSVGENTEAFF
>TRBV20-1|few|15|TRBJ2-6|NA
TGCAGTGCTAGAGTGGGGGGATCTGGGGCCAACGTCCTGACTTTC
CSARVGGSGANVLTF
>TRBV5-1|few|14|TRBJ1-1|TRBD1
TGCGCCAGCAGCCTTACAGGGGTGGACACTGAAGCTTTCTTT
CASSLTGVDTEAFF
>TRBV5-1|many|15|TRBJ1-6|TRBD1
TGCGCCAGCAGCTTAGCGGGACAGGGACGGTCACCCCTCCACTTT
CASSLAGQGRSPLHF
>TRBV9|few|18|TRBJ2-6|NA
TGTGCCAGCAGCCCCCGGTCAGCAGGAAATTCTGGGGCCAACGTCCTGACTTTC
CASSPRSAGNSGANVLTF
>TRBV19|NA|15|TRBJ2-6|NA
TGTGCCAGTAGTCGTTTGCCAGGTGGGGCCAACGTCCTGACTTTC
CASSRLPGGANVLTF
>TRBV5-1|few|14|TRBJ2-3|TRBD2
TGCGCCAGCCAACTAGCGGGGGCGGGAGATACGCAGTATTTT
CASQLAGAGDTQYF
>TRBV7-9|many|15|TRBJ2-5|NA
TGTGCCAGCAGCTTAGGCCCGGACTCCCAAGAGACCCAGTACTTC
CASSLGPDSQETQYF
>TRBV7-9|few|14|TRBJ2-1|TRBD2
TGTGCCAGCAGCTTGAGCGGGGGGCTCAATGAGCAGTTCTTC
CASSLSGGLNEQFF
>TRBV20-1|NA|16|TRBJ2-1|TRBD2
TGCAGTGCTAGGTGGTCCCCGAGCGGGGGGTTTAATGAGCAGTTCTTC
CSARWSPSGGFNEQFF
>TRBV12-3/TRBV12-4|few|14|TRBJ2-2|TRBD1
TGTGCCAGCAGCCGAGGACAGGGGTTGGTGGAGCTGTTTTTT
CASSRGQGLVELFF
>TRBV9|NA|14|TRBJ1-2|NA
TGTGCCAGCAGCGTAGGAGCAGGGGTAGGAGGCTACACCTTC
CASSVGAGVGGYTF
>TRBV5-1|NA|15|TRBJ2-2|TRBD2
TGCGCCAGCAGCTTACCTAGCGGCAATACCGGGGAGCTGTTTTTT
CASSLPSGNTGELFF
>TRBV2|few|13|TRBJ1-5|NA
TGTGCCAGCAGACCGGACAGCAATCAGCCCCAGCATTTT
CASRPDSNQPQHF
>TRBV4-3|NA|15|TRBJ2-1|NA
TGCGCCAGCAGCCAAGCCCTAGTGGCGGGGAATGAGCAGTTCTTC
CASSQALVAGNEQFF
>TRBV4-3|once|16|TRBJ2-3|TRBD1
TGCGCCAGCAGCCAAGGGGGGGCAGGGGGCATAGATACGCAGTATTTT
CASSQGGAGGIDTQYF
>TRBV6-5|NA|11|TRBJ1-2|NA
TGTGCCAGCATGGATAGCTATGGCTACACCTTC
CASMDSYGYTF
>TRBV28|few|15|TRBJ2-1|NA
TGTGCCAGCAGTTTACCTCTGACAGGCTACAATGAGCAGTTCTTC
CASSLPLTGYNEQFF
>TRBV7-2|NA|14|TRBJ2-3|NA
TGTGCCAGCATTAGGGGGGGTAATTTGGATACGCAGTATTTT
CASIRGGNLDTQYF
>TRBV19|NA|15|TRBJ1-4|NA
TGTGCCAGTAGTATGTCGTTCGCGGATGTGGGGAAACTGTTTTTT
CASSMSFADVGKLFF
>TRBV29-1|few|11|TRBJ2-3|NA
TGCAGCGTTGTAGGAACTTATACGCAGTATTTT
CSVVGTYTQYF
>TRBV10-3|NA|15|TRBJ1-5|NA
TGTGCCAGCAGCGAGAGTTGGGGGGCGTATCAGCCCCAGCATTTT
CASSESWGAYQPQHF
>TRBV5-1|many|14|TRBJ2-1|TRBD1
TGCGCCAGCAGCTGGACAGGGGCCTACAATGAGCAGTTCTTC
CASSWTGAYNEQFF
>TRBV5-5|NA|16|TRBJ2-7|TRBD1
TGTGCCAGCAGCCTCAGGGGCAGGGGGCTCTCCTACGAGCAGTACTTC
CASSLRGRGLSYEQYF
>TRBV19|NA|14|TRBJ2-3|NA
TGTGCCAGTAGTATACAGGGGCTCACAGATACGCAGTATTTT
CASSIQGLTDTQYF
>TRBV20-1|few|13|TRBJ2-7|NA
TGCAGTGCTAGGGCCTGGGGGCTATACGAGCAGTACTTC
CSARAWGLYEQYF
>TRBV4-1|few|14|TRBJ1-5|TRBD1
TGCGCCAGCAGCCAAGGGACAGGGCAGGGGCCCCAGCATTTT
CASSQGTGQGPQHF
>TRBV9|NA|14|TRBJ1-1|NA
TGTGCCAGCAGCTCCTGGACAGACAACACTGAAGCTTTCTTT
CASSSWTDNTEAFF
>TRBV7-2|few|14|TRBJ2-5|NA
TGTGCCAGCAGCTATCAACGGAACCAAGAGACCCAGTACTTC
CASSYQRNQETQYF